This TCR beta chain was observed in a study of cytomegalovirus exposure and HLA in healthy donors. Looking at the study overall: Per a later analysis, the approximately 690 first-cohort and 120 validation repertoires shared one platform.

Measured with immunoSEQ multiplex PCR; TCRdb has only the in-frame clones, and not every one. The sample has 190,000 or so clones, roughly 82% seen once. The V end was cut by 3 bases, the J end by 2 bases, with 17 bases between. The CDR3 loop spans 17 amino acids. The germline CDR1 and CDR2 sequences are MNHNS and SASEGT. The receptor was derived from a young woman in good health and CMV-seropositive. The gene calls are TRBV6-1 and TRBJ2-1, with TRBD2 as a possible D gene (6 bases). The sample consisted of PBMCs. In DNA form, the CDR3 reads TGTGCCAGCAGTGAGGTCCCGCCTAGCGTCACCTACAATGAGCAGTTCTTC. It yields the protein CASSEVPPSVTYNEQFF.